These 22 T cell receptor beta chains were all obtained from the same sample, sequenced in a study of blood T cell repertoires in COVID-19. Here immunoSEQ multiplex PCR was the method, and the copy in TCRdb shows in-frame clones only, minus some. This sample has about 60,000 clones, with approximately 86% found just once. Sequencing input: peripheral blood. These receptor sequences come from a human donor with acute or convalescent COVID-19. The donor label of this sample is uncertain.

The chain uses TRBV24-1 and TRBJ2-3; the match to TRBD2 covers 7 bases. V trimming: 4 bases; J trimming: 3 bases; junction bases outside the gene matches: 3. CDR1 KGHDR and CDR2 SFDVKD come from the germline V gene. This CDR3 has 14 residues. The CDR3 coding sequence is TGTGCCACCAGTGACCTTAGCGGGACAGATACGCAGTATTTT. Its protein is CATSDLSGTDTQYF.

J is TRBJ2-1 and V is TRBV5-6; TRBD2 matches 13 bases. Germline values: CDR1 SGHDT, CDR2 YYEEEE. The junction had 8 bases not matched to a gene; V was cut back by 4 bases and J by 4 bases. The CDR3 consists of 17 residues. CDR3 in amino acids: CASSPPGTSGVYNEQFF. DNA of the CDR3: TGTGCCAGCAGCCCACCCGGGACTAGCGGGGTTTACAATGAGCAGTTCTTC.

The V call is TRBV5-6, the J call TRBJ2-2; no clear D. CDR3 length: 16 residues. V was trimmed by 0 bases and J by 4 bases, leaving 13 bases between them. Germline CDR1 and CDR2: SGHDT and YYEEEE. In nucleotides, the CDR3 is TGTGCCAGCAGCTTGGTCCAAGCCTACAGCACCGGGGAGCTGTTTTTT. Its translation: CASSLVQAYSTGELFF.

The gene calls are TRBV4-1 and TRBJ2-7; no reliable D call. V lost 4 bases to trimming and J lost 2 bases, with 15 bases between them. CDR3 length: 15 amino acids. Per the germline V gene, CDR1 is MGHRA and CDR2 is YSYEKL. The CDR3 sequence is CASSPYDTGTYEQYV. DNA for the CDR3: TGCGCCAGCAGCCCTTACGACACTGGTACCTACGAGCAGTACGTC.

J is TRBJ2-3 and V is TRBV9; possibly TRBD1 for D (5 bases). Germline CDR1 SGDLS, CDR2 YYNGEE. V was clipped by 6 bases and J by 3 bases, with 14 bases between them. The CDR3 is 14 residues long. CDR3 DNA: TGTGCCAGCAAGGGGCCCACGATAACAGATACGCAGTATTTT. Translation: CASKGPTITDTQYF.

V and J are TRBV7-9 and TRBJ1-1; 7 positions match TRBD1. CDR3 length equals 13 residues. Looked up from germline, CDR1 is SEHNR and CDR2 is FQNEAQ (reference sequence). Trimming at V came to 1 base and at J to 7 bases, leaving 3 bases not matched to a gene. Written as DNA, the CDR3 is TGTGCCAGCAGCTTAGAGGGGGCGGATGAAGCTTTCTTT. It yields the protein CASSLEGADEAFF.

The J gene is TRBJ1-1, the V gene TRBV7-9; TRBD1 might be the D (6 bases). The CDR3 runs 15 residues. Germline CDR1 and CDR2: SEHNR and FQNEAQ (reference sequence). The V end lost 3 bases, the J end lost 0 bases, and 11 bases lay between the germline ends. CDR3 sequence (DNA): TGTGCCAGCAGCTTGGCGACAGGCATGAACACTGAAGCTTTCTTT. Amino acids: CASSLATGMNTEAFF. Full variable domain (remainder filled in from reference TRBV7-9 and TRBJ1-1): DTGVSQNPRHKITKRGQNVTFRCDPISEHNRLYWYRQTLGQGPEFLTYFQNEAQLEKSRLLSDRFSAERPKGSFSTLEIQRTEQGDSAMYLCASSLATGMNTEAFFGQGTRLTVV.

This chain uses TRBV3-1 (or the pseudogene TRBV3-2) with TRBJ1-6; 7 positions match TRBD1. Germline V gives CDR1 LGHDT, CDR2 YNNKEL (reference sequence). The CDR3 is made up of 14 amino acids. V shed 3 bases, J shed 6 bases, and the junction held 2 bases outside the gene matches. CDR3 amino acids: CASSQRDSNSPLHF. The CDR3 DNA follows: TGTGCCAGCAGCCAGCGGGACAGTAATTCACCCCTCCACTTT.

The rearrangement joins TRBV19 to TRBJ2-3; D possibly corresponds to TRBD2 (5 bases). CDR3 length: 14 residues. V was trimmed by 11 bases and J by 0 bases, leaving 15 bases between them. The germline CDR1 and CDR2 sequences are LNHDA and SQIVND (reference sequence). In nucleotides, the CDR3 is TGTGCCTCCCGCGGGCTAGCTAGCACAGATACGCAGTATTTT. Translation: CASRGLASTDTQYF.

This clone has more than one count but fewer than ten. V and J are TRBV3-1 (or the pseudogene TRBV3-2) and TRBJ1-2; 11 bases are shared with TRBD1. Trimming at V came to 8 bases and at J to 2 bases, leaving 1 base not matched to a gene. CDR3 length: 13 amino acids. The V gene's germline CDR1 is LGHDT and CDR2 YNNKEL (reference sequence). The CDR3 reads CASWDRGNYGYTF. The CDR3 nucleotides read TGTGCCAGCTGGGACAGGGGGAACTATGGCTACACCTTC.

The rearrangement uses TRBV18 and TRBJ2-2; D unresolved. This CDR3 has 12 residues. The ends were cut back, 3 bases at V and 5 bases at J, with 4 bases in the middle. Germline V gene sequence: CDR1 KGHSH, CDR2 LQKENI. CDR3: CASSPITGELFF. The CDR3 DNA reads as TGTGCCAGCTCACCTATTACCGGGGAGCTGTTTTTT.

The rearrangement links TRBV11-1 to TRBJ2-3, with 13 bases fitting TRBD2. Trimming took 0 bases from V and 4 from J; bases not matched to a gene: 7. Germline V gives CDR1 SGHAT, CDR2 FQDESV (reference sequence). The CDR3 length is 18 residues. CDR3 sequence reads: CASSLAIGLAGVPDTQYF. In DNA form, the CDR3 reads TGTGCCAGCAGCTTAGCCATTGGACTAGCGGGAGTACCAGATACGCAGTATTTT. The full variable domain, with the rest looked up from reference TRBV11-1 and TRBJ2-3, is EAEVAQSPRYKITEKSQAVAFWCDPISGHATLYWYRQILGQGPELLVQFQDESVVDDSQLPKDRFSAERLKGVDSTLKIQPAELGDSAMYLCASSLAIGLAGVPDTQYFGPGTRLTVL.

The CDR3 DNA reads as TGTGCCAGCAGCAATAGCGGTAACCCGGATACGCAGTATTTT. Amino acid sequence: CASSNSGNPDTQYF. The J gene is TRBJ2-3, the V gene TRBV7-9, with TRBD2 as a possible D gene (6 bases). Deletions cut 5 bases from V and 6 bases from J, with 15 bases between. CDR3 length: 14 residues. Germline CDR1 reads SEHNR; CDR2 reads FQNEAQ (reference sequence). Full variable domain (outside the CDR3, taken from reference TRBV7-9 and TRBJ2-3): DTGVSQNPRHKITKRGQNVTFRCDPISEHNRLYWYRQTLGQGPEFLTYFQNEAQLEKSRLLSDRFSAERPKGSFSTLEIQRTEQGDSAMYLCASSNSGNPDTQYFGPGTRLTVL.

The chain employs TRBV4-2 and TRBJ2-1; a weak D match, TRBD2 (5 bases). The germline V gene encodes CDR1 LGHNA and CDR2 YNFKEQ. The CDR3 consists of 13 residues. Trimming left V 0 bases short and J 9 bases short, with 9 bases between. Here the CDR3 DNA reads TGTGCCAGCAGCCAAGACCCGGGGAGTGAGCAGTTCTTC. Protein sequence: CASSQDPGSEQFF.

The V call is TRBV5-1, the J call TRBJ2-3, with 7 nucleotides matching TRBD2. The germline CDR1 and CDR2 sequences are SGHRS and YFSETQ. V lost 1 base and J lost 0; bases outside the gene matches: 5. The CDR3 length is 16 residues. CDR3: CASSLTSGASTDTQYF. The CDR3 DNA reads TGCGCCAGCAGCTTGACCAGCGGGGCTAGCACAGATACGCAGTATTTT.

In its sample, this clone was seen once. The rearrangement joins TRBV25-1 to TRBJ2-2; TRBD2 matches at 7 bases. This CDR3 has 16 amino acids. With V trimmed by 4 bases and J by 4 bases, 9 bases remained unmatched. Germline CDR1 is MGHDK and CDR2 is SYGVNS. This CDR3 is CASSGLAGRITGELFF. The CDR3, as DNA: TGTGCCAGCAGTGGATTAGCGGGTAGGATCACCGGGGAGCTGTTTTTT.

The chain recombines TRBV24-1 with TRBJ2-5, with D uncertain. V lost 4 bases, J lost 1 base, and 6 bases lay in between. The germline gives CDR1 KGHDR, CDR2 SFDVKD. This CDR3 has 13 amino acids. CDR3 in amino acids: CATSDPSQETQYF. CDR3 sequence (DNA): TGTGCCACCAGTGACCCGTCCCAAGAGACCCAGTACTTC.

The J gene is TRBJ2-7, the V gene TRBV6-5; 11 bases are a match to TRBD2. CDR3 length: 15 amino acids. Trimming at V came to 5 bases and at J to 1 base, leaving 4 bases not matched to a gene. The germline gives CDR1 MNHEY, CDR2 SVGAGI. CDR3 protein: CASSTRTSGSYEQYV. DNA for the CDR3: TGTGCCAGCAGTACTCGGACTAGCGGGTCCTACGAGCAGTACGTC.

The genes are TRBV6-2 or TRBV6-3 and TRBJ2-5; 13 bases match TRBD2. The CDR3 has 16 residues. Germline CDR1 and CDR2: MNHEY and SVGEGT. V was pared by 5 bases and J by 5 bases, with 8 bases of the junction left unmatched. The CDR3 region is CASSTWTSGRVETQYF. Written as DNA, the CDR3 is TGTGCCAGCAGTACCTGGACTAGCGGGAGAGTCGAGACCCAGTACTTC.

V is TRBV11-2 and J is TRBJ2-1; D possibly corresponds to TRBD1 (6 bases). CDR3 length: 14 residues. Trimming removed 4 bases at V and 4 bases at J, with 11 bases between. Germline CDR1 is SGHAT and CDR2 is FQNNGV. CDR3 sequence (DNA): TGTGCCAGCAGCTCCTCGGACAGATACAATGAGCAGTTCTTC. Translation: CASSSSDRYNEQFF.

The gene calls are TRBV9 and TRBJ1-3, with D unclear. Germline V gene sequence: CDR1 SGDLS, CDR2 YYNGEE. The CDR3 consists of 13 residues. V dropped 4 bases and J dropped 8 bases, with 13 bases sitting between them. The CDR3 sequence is CASSLNLADTIYF. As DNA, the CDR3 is TGTGCCAGCAGCCTCAACTTAGCGGACACCATATATTTT.

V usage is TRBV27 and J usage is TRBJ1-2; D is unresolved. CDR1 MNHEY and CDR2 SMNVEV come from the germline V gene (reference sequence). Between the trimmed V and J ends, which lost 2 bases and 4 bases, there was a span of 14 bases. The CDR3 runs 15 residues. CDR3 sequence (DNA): TGTGCCAGCAGTTTACTCGCAGGAGGCGTCTATGGCTACACCTTC. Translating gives CASSLLAGGVYGYTF.